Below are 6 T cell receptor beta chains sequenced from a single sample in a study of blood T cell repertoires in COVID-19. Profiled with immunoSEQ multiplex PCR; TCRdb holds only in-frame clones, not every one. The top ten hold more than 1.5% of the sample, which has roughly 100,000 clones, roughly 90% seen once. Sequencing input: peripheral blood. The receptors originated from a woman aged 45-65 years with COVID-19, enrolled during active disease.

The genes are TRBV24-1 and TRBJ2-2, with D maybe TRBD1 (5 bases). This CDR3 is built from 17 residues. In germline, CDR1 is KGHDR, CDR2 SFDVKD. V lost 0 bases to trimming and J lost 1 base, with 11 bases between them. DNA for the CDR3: TGTGCCACCAGTGATTTGAAAGCAGGGATGAACACCGGGGAGCTGTTTTTT. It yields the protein CATSDLKAGMNTGELFF.

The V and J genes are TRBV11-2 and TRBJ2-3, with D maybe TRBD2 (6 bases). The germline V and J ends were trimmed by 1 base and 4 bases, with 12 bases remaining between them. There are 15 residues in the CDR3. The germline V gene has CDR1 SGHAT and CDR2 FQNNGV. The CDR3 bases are TGTGCCAGCAGCTTAGCTCTTGCGGGGCCAGATACGCAGTATTTT. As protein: CASSLALAGPDTQYF.

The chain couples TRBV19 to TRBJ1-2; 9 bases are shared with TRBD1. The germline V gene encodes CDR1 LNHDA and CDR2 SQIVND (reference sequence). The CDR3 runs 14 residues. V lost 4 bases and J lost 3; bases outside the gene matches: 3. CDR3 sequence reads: CASSTGTGYYGYTF. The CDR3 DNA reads TGTGCCAGTAGTACAGGGACAGGGTACTATGGCTACACCTTC.

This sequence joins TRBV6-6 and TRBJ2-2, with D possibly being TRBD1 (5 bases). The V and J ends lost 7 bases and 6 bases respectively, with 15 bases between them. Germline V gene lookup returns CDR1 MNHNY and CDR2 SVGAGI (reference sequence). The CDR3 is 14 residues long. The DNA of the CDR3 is TGTGCCAGCACCATACCAGGGTCCCCCGGGGAGCTGTTTTTT. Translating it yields CASTIPGSPGELFF.

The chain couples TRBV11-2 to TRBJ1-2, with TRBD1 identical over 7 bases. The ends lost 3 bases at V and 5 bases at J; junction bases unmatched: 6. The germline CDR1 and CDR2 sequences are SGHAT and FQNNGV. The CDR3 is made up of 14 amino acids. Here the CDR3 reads CASSLRTGPYGYTF. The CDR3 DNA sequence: TGTGCCAGCAGCTTGAGGACAGGACCGTATGGCTACACCTTC.

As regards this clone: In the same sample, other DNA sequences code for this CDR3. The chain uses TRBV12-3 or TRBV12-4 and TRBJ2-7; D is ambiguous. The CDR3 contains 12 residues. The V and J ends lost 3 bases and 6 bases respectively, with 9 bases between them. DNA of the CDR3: TGTGCCAGCAGTTTGGGTGGCGGCGAGCAGTACTTC. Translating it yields CASSLGGGEQYF.